This T cell receptor (beta chain) was captured by sequencing in a study of CD8+ T cells in alopecia areata. Study summary: Treated patients received severity scores based on the percentage of scalp area affected.

Germline V lookup: CDR1 SGHAT, CDR2 FQNNGV. CDR3 size: 14 residues. The V and J ends lost 5 bases and 2 bases respectively, with 13 bases between them. Extracted RNA was reverse transcribed into cDNA, the sequencing template. Here immunoSEQ multiplex PCR was the method, and the copy in TCRdb shows in-frame clones only, minus some. This table has about 99,000 clones, approximately 84% appearing once. The treatment denotes: oral pan-JAK inhibitor, 5-10 mg twice daily. It was from alopecia areata patients that lesional scalp punch biopsies and peripheral blood were collected. The genes are TRBV11-2 and TRBJ2-7, with D tentatively TRBD1 (6 bases). The TCR was taken from a human donor with alopecia areata. This sample comprised CD8+ T cells sorted from blood, obtained around week 30, from a patient treated with tofacitinib. The CDR3 loop reads CASSPHRDTYEQYF. DNA for the CDR3: TGTGCCAGCAGCCCCCACAGGGATACCTACGAGCAGTACTTC.